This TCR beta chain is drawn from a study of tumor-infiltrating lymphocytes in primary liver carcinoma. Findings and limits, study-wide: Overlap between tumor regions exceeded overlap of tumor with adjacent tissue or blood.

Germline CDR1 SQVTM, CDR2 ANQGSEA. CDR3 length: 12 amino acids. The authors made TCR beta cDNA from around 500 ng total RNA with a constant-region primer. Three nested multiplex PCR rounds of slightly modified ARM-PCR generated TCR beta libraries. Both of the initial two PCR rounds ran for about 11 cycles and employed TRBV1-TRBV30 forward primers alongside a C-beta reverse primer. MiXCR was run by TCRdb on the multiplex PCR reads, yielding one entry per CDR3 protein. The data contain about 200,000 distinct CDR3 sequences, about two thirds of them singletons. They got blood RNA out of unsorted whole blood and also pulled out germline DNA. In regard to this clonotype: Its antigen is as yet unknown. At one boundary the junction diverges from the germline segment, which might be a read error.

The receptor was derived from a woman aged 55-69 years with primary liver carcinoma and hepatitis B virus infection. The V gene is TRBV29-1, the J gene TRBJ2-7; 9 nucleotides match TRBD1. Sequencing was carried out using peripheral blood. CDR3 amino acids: CGVKQGADEQYF. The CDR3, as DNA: TGCGGCGTCAAACAGGGGGCCGACGAGCAGTACTTC.